The clone carrying this TCR beta chain was counted only a few times. Its cognate antigen is unknown. The sample is drawn from a study of T-cell memory formation after mild COVID-19. Study-wide results and limits: There were some responding clones in pre-infection memory, which suggested that cross-reactive memory had joined. Shrinking CD4+ clones were chiefly CM and EM; CD8+ ones were chiefly EMRA.

TCRdb re-derived calls from the 5' RACE reads in MiXCR, one entry per CDR3 protein. The table lists around 300,000 distinct CDR3 sequences, about a sixth of them singletons. Looked up from germline, CDR1 is LGHDT and CDR2 is YNNKEL (reference sequence). This CDR3 contains 11 residues. The V end lost 4 bases, the J end lost 9 bases, and 6 bases lay between the germline ends. The sequenced sample consisted of PBMCs or a T cell subset sorted from them (not recorded which). The chain links TRBV3-1 to TRBJ2-2, with D perhaps TRBD1 (5 bases). The sequence was obtained from a man younger than 35 who had mild COVID-19 (a few samples of this study predate the infection). Cell type and time point are not known. The CDR3 DNA sequence: TGTGCCAGCAGCCGGGGCTGGGAGCTGTTTTTT. Translation gives CASSRGWELFF.